This TCR beta chain was found in a study of T cell responses to AZD1222 COVID-19 vaccine. About this clone itself: The antigen remains undetermined.

General study points: The study reported that nearly half of spike-specific TCRs target unmutated variant regions.

The CDR3 extends over 15 amino acids. CDR1 is SGHDT and CDR2 is YYEEEE in the germline V gene. V was pared by 1 base and J by 2 bases, with 6 bases of the junction left unmatched. Repertoires were generated with immunoSEQ multiplex PCR, while TCRdb's copy carries only in-frame clones and drops some. This sample has approximately 150,000 clones, with more than 85% found just once. J is TRBJ2-7 and V is TRBV5-6; 7 bases fit TRBD2. The input for sequencing was peripheral blood, taken 28 days after the second AZD1222 dose. The clonotype originates from an adult who received the AZD1222 COVID-19 vaccine. CDR3 nucleotide sequence: TGTGCCAGCAGCTTGTCGCCTAGCGGACCCTACGAGCAGTACGTC. Translation gives CASSLSPSGPYEQYV.